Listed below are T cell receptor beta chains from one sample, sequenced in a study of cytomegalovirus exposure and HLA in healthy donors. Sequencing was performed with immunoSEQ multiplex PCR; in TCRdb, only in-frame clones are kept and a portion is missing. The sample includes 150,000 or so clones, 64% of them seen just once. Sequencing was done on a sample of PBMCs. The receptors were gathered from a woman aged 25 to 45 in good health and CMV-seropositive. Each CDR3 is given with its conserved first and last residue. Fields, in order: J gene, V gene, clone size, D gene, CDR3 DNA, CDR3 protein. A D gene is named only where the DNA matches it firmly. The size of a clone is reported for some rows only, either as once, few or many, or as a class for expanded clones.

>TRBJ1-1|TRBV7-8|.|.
TGTGCCAGCAGCTTAAAGGAGCGGGACACTGAAGCTTTCTTT
CASSLKERDTEAFF
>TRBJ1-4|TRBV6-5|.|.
TGTGCCAGCAGTTACGGCAGGGCAGGCGAAAAACTGTTTTTT
CASSYGRAGEKLFF
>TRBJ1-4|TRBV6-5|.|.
TGTGCCAGCAGTACCCTACAGATTAATGAAAAACTGTTTTTT
CASSTLQINEKLFF
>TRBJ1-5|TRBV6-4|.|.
TGTGCCAGCAGTGACTCACCCCCATGGAGTAGCAACCAGCCCCAGCATTTT
CASSDSPPWSSNQPQHF
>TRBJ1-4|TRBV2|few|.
TGTGCCAGCAGATTAACAGGGTTGAGGGAAAAACTGTTTTTT
CASRLTGLREKLFF
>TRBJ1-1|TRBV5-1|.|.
TGCGCCAGCAGCGTCGCAGGGGTGAGCACTGAAGCTTTCTTT
CASSVAGVSTEAFF
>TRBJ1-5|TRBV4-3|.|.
TGCGCCAGCAGCCAGTATCCCGGGGATCCTCAGCCCCAGCATTTT
CASSQYPGDPQPQHF
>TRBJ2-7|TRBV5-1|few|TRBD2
TGCGCCAGCAGCTTGGGGCTAGCGGGCTTCTACGAGCAGTACTTC
CASSLGLAGFYEQYF
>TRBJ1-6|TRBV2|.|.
TGTGCCCGAGGCGGGCAGGATTCACCCCTCCACTTT
CARGGQDSPLHF
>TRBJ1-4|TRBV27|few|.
TGTGCCAGCAGTCCCAGTGGGGCCGGCTGGGAAAAACTGTTTTTT
CASSPSGAGWEKLFF
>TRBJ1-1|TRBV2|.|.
TGTGCCAGCATTCCACAGGGTTGGAACACTGAAGCTTTCTTT
CASIPQGWNTEAFF
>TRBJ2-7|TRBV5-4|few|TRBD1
TGTGCCAGCAGCTATACAGGGGACGAGCAGTACTTC
CASSYTGDEQYF
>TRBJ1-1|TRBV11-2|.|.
TGTGCCAGCAGCTTCGGGGGCACTGAAGCTTTCTTT
CASSFGGTEAFF
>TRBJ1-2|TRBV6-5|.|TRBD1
TGTGCCAGCAGGAACCCGGGACAGGGGAGCTATGGCTACACCTTC
CASRNPGQGSYGYTF
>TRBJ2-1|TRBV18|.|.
TGTGCCAGCTCACCATTTGCACTTAGCTCCTACAATGAGCAGTTCTTC
CASSPFALSSYNEQFF
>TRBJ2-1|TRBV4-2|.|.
TGTGCCAGCAGCCAAGTAGGCGGGGCGAGCCGAAACAATGAGCAGTTCTTC
CASSQVGGASRNNEQFF
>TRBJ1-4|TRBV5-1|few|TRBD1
TGCGCCAGCAGCCCAGGACAGGGTGAGGAAAAACTGTTTTTT
CASSPGQGEEKLFF
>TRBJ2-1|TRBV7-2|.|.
TGTGCCAGCAGCTCACAGGGTTACAATGAGCAGTTCTTC
CASSSQGYNEQFF
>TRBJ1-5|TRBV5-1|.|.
TGCGCCAGCAGCTGGAGCGAGGGCGGTCAGCCCCAGCATTTT
CASSWSEGGQPQHF
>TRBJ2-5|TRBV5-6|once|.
TGTGCCAGCAGCTTGCGCGGGGAGTCGGTAGAGACCCAGTACTTC
CASSLRGESVETQYF
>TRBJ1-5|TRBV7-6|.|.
TGTGCCAGCAGCTTGGGAGGGTATCAGCCCCAGCATTTT
CASSLGGYQPQHF
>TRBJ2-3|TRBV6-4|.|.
TGTGCCAGCAGTGACCCCCGCGCGGGGGATACGCAGTATTTT
CASSDPRAGDTQYF
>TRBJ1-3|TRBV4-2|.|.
TGTGCCAGCAGCCAACATTCCGGGGGAAACACCATATATTTT
CASSQHSGGNTIYF
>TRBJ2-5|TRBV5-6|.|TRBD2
TGTGCCAGCAGCCGGGGGGTTTCGTACCAAGAGACCCAGTACTTC
CASSRGVSYQETQYF
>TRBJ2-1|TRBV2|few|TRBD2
TGTGCCAGCAGTGAGGGACTAGCGGTGCGCAATGAGCAGTTCTTC
CASSEGLAVRNEQFF